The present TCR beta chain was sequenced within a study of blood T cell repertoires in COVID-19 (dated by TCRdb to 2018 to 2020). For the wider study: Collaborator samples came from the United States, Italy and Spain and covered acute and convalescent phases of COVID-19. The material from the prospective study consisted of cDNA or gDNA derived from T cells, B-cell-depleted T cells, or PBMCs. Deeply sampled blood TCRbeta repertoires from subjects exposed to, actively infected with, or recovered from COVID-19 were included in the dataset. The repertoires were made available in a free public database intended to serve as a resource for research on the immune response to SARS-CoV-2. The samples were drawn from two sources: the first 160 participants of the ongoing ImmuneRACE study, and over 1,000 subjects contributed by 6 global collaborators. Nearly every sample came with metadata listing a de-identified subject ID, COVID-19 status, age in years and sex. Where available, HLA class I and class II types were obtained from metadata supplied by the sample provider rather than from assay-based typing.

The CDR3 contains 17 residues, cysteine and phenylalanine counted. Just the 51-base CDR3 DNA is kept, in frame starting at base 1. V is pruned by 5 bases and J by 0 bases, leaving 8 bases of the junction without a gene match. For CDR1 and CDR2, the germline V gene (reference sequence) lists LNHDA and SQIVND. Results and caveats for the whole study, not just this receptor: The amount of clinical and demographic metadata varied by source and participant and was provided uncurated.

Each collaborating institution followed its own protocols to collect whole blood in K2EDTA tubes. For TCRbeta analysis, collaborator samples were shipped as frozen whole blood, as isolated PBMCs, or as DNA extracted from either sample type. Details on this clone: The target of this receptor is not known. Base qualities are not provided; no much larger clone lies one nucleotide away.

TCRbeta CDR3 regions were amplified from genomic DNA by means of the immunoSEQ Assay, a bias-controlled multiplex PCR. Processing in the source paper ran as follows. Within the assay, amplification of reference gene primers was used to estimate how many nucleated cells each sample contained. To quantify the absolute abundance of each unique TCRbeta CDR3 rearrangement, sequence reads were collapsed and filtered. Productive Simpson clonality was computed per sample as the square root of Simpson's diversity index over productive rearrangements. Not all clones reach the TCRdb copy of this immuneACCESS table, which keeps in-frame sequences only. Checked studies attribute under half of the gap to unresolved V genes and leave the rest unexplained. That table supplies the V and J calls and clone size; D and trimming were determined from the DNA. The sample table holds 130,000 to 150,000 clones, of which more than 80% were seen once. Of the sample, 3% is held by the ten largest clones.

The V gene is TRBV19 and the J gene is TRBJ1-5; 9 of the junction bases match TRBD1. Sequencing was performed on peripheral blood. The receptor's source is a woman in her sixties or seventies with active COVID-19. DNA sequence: TGTGCCAGTAGTCGACCCCCGGGACAGGGTAGCAATCAGCCCCAGCATTTT. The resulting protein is CASSRPPGQGSNQPQHF.